This TCR beta chain appears in the sequencing data of a study of cytomegalovirus exposure and HLA in healthy donors. The study's findings and limits: As a later analysis showed, a missense DCLRE1C variant was linked to trimming of TCR beta V- and J-genes. In a later analysis, HLA-associated TCR beta chains were more clonally expanded than equally common others. Cytomegalovirus-associated TCR beta chains were listed, numbering around 150.

The study ran its PCR with 60 Vbeta and 13 Jbeta primers. Measured with immunoSEQ multiplex PCR; TCRdb has only the in-frame clones, and not every one. The sample has 160,000 or so clones, 72% seen once. For this clone: Its specificity is not known.

The specimen was PBMCs. This sequence originates from a human donor in good health.

CDR3 in DNA: TGTGCCAGCAGCCACACAGGGATAGAAGCTTTCTTT. This encodes CASSHTGIEAFF. The chain joins TRBV11-1 to TRBJ1-1; a possible D gene is TRBD1 (6 bases). V lost 5 bases and J 8 bases, leaving 12 bases between the germline ends. Germline V gives CDR1 SGHAT, CDR2 FQDESV (reference sequence). The CDR3 contains 12 residues.